This T cell receptor beta chain was captured by sequencing in a study of T cells in Graves' hyperthyroidism and ophthalmopathy. RNA transcripts were the template for amplifying TCR beta CDR3 regions. HTBI primers were used for first-round RT-PCR of the TCR CDR3. MiXCR was run by TCRdb on the multiplex PCR reads, yielding one entry per CDR3 protein. The sample includes approximately 610,000 distinct CDR3 sequences, under 15% seen only once; the top ten take 4% to 5.5%. CDR1 is SGHRS and CDR2 is YFSETQ in the germline V gene. The CDR3 extends over 14 amino acids. Between the trimmed V and J ends, which lost 1 base and 0 bases, there was a span of 7 bases. This clonotype has ten or more counts.

The V and J genes are TRBV5-1 and TRBJ1-1; D gene ambiguous. Material for sequencing was blood. This clonotype was sampled from a woman in her thirties or forties with Graves' ophthalmopathy. CDR3 sequence (DNA): TGCGCCAGCAGCTTGTCGGCCGTGAACACTGAAGCTTTCTTT. Its translation is CASSLSAVNTEAFF.